Each of the 24 T cell receptor beta chains below was sequenced from the same sample in a study of a mutant IDH1 vaccine in newly diagnosed glioma. What these receptors recognize is not known. Profiled with immunoSEQ multiplex PCR; TCRdb holds only in-frame clones, not every one. Among tens of thousands of clones listed, around 83% were seen once. As for time point: week 47, end of study. Topical imiquimod accompanied each vaccine dose, which consisted of 300 ug of mutant IDH1 20-mer peptide. The specimen was PBMCs, collected from a glioma patient whose treatment included an IDH1 peptide vaccine. These receptors all come from a man aged 25-40 years with glioma.

This sequence joins TRBV2 and TRBJ1-6; D remains ambiguous. This CDR3 comprises 16 residues. Deletions cut 1 base from V and 8 bases from J, with 15 bases between. CDR1 is SNHLY, CDR2 FYNNEI, per germline. Here the CDR3 reads CASSEDGSVSDSPLHF. The CDR3 DNA reads as TGTGCCAGCAGTGAAGACGGCTCGGTATCCGATTCACCCCTCCACTTT.

The chain employs TRBV7-2 and TRBJ1-1; TRBD1 agrees at 8 bases. This CDR3 region has 13 residues. V gave up 3 bases and J gave up 7 bases; unmatched junction bases: 4. Germline values: CDR1 SGHTA, CDR2 FQGNSA. The CDR3 nucleotides read TGTGCCAGCAGCTTGGGACAGGTTCTTGAAGCTTTCTTT. Translating it yields CASSLGQVLEAFF.

In its sample, this clone was seen once. V gene TRBV5-4 combines with J gene TRBJ2-1, with D perhaps matching TRBD2 (6 bases). Germline V CDR1 and CDR2: SGHNT, YYREEE (reference sequence). The CDR3 runs 15 residues. V was trimmed by 2 bases and J by 7 bases, leaving 16 bases between them. The CDR3 coding sequence is TGTGCCAGCAGCTTATCACTAGCACCCGGGAATGAGCAGTTCTTC. Its protein is CASSLSLAPGNEQFF.

This clone is a singleton in its sample. J is TRBJ1-1 and V is TRBV7-9, with D unclear. CDR1 SEHNR and CDR2 FQNEAQ come from the germline V gene (reference sequence). The CDR3 runs 12 residues. Trimming stripped 8 bases from V and 8 bases from J, with 15 bases between. CDR3 in DNA: TGTGCCAGCCAGACGGAGTTGGGGGAAGCTTTCTTT. Translated, it gives CASQTELGEAFF.

This chain uses TRBV27 with TRBJ2-7; D is possibly TRBD1 (5 bases). Deletions cut 5 bases from V and 2 bases from J, with 16 bases between. Germline V gene data show CDR1 as MNHEY and CDR2 as SMNVEV (reference sequence). The CDR3 runs 15 residues. CDR3 nucleotide sequence: TGTGCCAGCAGTAGTGCATTGCGACAGACCTACGAGCAGTACTTC. Translating it yields CASSSALRQTYEQYF.

This clone was seen more than once but under ten times. The chain links TRBV19 to TRBJ2-7; 7 bases match TRBD2. CDR1 and CDR2 from the germline V gene are LNHDA and SQIVND (reference sequence). Trimming took 4 bases from V and 4 from J; bases not matched to a gene: 4. This CDR3 is built from 13 residues. CDR3 sequence reads: CASSRDGGYEQYF. The CDR3 nucleotides are TGTGCCAGTAGTAGGGACGGGGGGTACGAGCAGTACTTC.

This clone occurred a few times. The chain couples TRBV6-5 to TRBJ1-5; a possible D gene is TRBD1 (5 bases). The V gene lost 6 bases and the J gene lost 1 base, with 7 bases spanning the gap. The CDR3 is 13 amino acids. Germline V gives CDR1 MNHEY, CDR2 SVGAGI. CDR3 bases: TGTGCCAGCAGGCGGGACAGCAATCAGCCCCAGCATTTT. Translating gives CASRRDSNQPQHF.

The gene calls are TRBV27 and TRBJ2-3; D might be TRBD1 or TRBD2, each matching 6 bases. Germline V gives CDR1 MNHEY, CDR2 SMNVEV (reference sequence). Trimming removed 1 base at V and 1 base at J, with 9 bases between. The CDR3 has 15 residues. The CDR3 region is CASSLWGARTDTQYF. The CDR3 DNA sequence: TGTGCCAGCAGTTTATGGGGGGCCCGCACAGATACGCAGTATTTT.

The chain is built from TRBV6-6 and TRBJ1-1; D gene ambiguous. The CDR3 has 13 amino acids. Trimming cost V 6 bases and J 3 bases, with 11 bases left between them. Per the germline V gene, CDR1 is MNHNY and CDR2 is SVGAGI (reference sequence). In nucleotides, the CDR3 is TGTGCCAGCAGCCGACAAAGAGACACTGAAGCTTTCTTT. It is translated as CASSRQRDTEAFF.

The rearrangement links TRBV20-1 to TRBJ2-7; D possibly corresponds to TRBD1 (6 bases). CDR1 is DFQATT, CDR2 SNEGSKA, per germline (reference sequence). The CDR3 loop spans 10 amino acids. The CDR3 nucleotides read TGCAGGGCAGGGGTTAACGAGCAGTACTTC. Amino acids: CRAGVNEQYF.

The chain combines TRBV19 with TRBJ2-3; 9 nucleotides line up with TRBD1. This CDR3 has 16 residues. The V and J ends lost 5 bases and 5 bases, in that order; junction bases with no gene match: 11. Germline values: CDR1 LNHDA, CDR2 SQIVND (reference sequence). CDR3: CASSSVVGQGLDTQYF. As DNA, the CDR3 is TGTGCCAGTAGTTCCGTTGTTGGACAGGGGCTAGATACGCAGTATTTT.

CDR3 region: CASSLEGTGLDEKLFF. DNA of the CDR3: TGCGCCAGCAGCTTGGAAGGGACAGGGTTAGATGAAAAACTGTTTTTT. This rearrangement joins TRBV5-1 to TRBJ1-4; TRBD1 agrees at 9 bases. The V and J ends lost 0 bases and 6 bases, in that order; junction bases with no gene match: 6. The germline CDR1 and CDR2 sequences are SGHRS and YFSETQ. This CDR3 is built from 16 residues.

V usage is TRBV10-2 and J usage is TRBJ2-5; a weak D match, TRBD2 (6 bases). Between the trimmed V and J ends, which lost 4 bases and 3 bases, there was a span of 12 bases. The CDR3 has 14 residues. Germline loops: CDR1 WSHSY, CDR2 SAAADI. The chain's CDR3 is CASSVDWGEETQYF. The CDR3, as DNA: TGCGCCAGCAGTGTTGACTGGGGGGAAGAGACCCAGTACTTC.

The genes are TRBV28 and TRBJ2-2; D uncertain. The CDR3 spans 14 residues. CDR1 and CDR2 (germline): MDHEN, SYDVKM. V was clipped by 11 bases and J by 4 bases, with 17 bases between them. In nucleotides, the CDR3 is TGTGCCTCCTCGGCCGGGCTCAGCACCGGGGAGCTGTTTTTT. This codes for CASSAGLSTGELFF.

This clone has more than one count but fewer than ten. V gene TRBV18 combines with J gene TRBJ1-1, with no clear D. CDR1 and CDR2 (germline): KGHSH, LQKENI. The germline V and J ends were trimmed by 1 base and 3 bases, with 9 bases remaining between them. This CDR3 contains 14 residues. CDR3 residues: CASSPRDRDTEAFF. The CDR3, as DNA: TGTGCCAGCTCACCACGGGATCGCGACACTGAAGCTTTCTTT.

This clone was observed once. One end of the junction varies from germline; a read error may be responsible. The chain couples TRBV7-2 to TRBJ1-5; TRBD1 is a possible D gene (6 bases). The germline V gene encodes CDR1 SGHTA and CDR2 FQGNSA. CDR3 length: 16 amino acids. In nucleotides, the CDR3 is TGTGCCAGCAGCTTAATCGGCGACAGGATAAATCAGCCCCAGCGTTTT. Its protein product is CASSLIGDRINQPQRF. The full variable domain, completed using reference TRBV7-2 and TRBJ1-5, is GAGVSQSPSNKVTEKGKDVELRCDPISGHTALYWYRQSLGQGLEFLIYFQGNSAPDKSGLPSDRFSAERTGGSVSTLTIQRTQQEDSAVYLCASSLIGDRINQPQRFGDGTRLSIL.

This chain links TRBV7-2 with TRBJ2-3, with D possibly being TRBD2 (7 bases). CDR1 is SGHTA, CDR2 FQGNSA, per germline. The CDR3 consists of 16 residues. Trimming took 2 bases from V and 4 from J, leaving 16 bases between them. The CDR3 DNA reads as TGTGCCAGCAGCTTAAAGGTGGGGGGGCTTGCAGATACGCAGTATTTT. Protein product: CASSLKVGGLADTQYF.

The CDR3 coding sequence is TGTGCCAGCATCCTCACCGCCGGGTCAGCCTATAATTCACCCCTCCACTTT. This sequence encodes CASILTAGSAYNSPLHF. The chain has TRBV11-2 and TRBJ1-6; no reliable D call. The CDR3 extends over 17 amino acids. Looked up from germline, CDR1 is SGHAT and CDR2 is FQNNGV. The ends were cut back, 7 bases at V and 2 bases at J, with 18 bases in the middle.

This chain uses TRBV11-3 with TRBJ1-4, with D maybe TRBD1 (5 bases). The CDR3 length is 16 residues. Trimming left V 0 bases short and J 7 bases short, with 15 bases between. Germline CDR1 and CDR2: SGHNT and YENEEA. The CDR3 region is CASSLEGRNLSEKLFF. CDR3 sequence (DNA): TGTGCCAGCAGCTTAGAGGGACGGAACCTGAGTGAAAAACTGTTTTTT. Filled out from reference TRBV11-3 and TRBJ1-4, the complete variable domain reads EAGVVQSPRYKIIEKKQPVAFWCNPISGHNTLYWYLQNLGQGPELLIRYENEEAVDDSQLPKDRFSAERLKGVDSTLKIQPAELGDSAVYLCASSLEGRNLSEKLFFGSGTQLSVL.

This chain joins TRBV5-4 and TRBJ1-6; D gene ambiguous. Germline CDR1 is SGHNT and CDR2 is YYREEE (reference sequence). The V end lost 1 base, the J end lost 4 bases, and 15 bases lay between the germline ends. The CDR3 contains 17 residues. CDR3 sequence: CASSLRQVSGYNSPLHF. Here the CDR3 DNA reads TGTGCCAGCAGCTTGCGTCAAGTTTCGGGGTATAATTCACCCCTCCACTTT.

This chain connects TRBV7-2 to TRBJ1-2; no clear D. The germline V gene encodes CDR1 SGHTA and CDR2 FQGNSA. The ends were cut back, 4 bases at V and 4 bases at J, with 13 bases in the middle. The length of the CDR3 is 14 residues. The CDR3 region is CASSSQRSSYGYTF. CDR3 sequence (DNA): TGTGCCAGCAGCTCCCAACGTTCTAGCTATGGCTACACCTTC.

V usage is TRBV9 and J usage is TRBJ2-7; perhaps D is TRBD1 or TRBD2 (6 bases each). The CDR3 covers 15 residues. V lost 0 bases to trimming and J lost 2 bases, with 12 bases between them. From germline, CDR1 is SGDLS and CDR2 YYNGEE. CDR3 coding DNA: TGTGCCAGCAGCGTAGCTTCGGGGGCGGCCTACGAGCAGTACTTC. Translated, it gives CASSVASGAAYEQYF. Using reference TRBV9 and TRBJ2-7 for the parts outside the CDR3, the full variable domain is DSGVTQTPKHLITATGQRVTLRCSPRSGDLSVYWYQQSLDQGLQFLIQYYNGEERAKGNILERFSAQQFPDLHSELNLSSLELGDSALYFCASSVASGAAYEQYFGPGTRLTVT.

The chain is built from TRBV21-1 and TRBJ2-7; TRBD2, the table's D call, lacks a check against the DNA. TRBV21-1 is a listed pseudogene. This CDR3 has 15 residues. The CDR3, as DNA: TGTGCCAGCAGCCCGTTGCGGTGCCTTCCCTACGAGCAGTACTTC. This gives the protein CASSPLRCLPYEQYF.

DNA for the CDR3: TGTGCCAGCAGTTTGGCTCTTGGAGCGGGGGGGCCGCGAGAGACCCAGTACTTC. It specifies CASSLALGAGGPRETQYF. The chain uses TRBV28 and TRBJ2-5, with 10 bases lining up with TRBD2. The CDR3 has 18 residues. The V gene end was trimmed by 3 bases and the J gene end by 4 bases; junction bases not matched to a gene: 14. Germline CDR1 and CDR2: MDHEN and SYDVKM.